The present T cell receptor (beta chain) was sequenced within a study of CD8 T cells in ankylosing spondylitis (dated by TCRdb to between 2016 and 2019). Notes on the research overall: To find TCR variants linked to disease, the study profiled T cell receptor beta repertoires in ankylosing spondylitis patients and healthy donors. The whole study cohort included 85 to 120 healthy donors and 25 or so ankylosing spondylitis patients. Samples of peripheral blood were taken, and for ankylosing spondylitis patients, synovial fluid was collected as well.

The reads were generated on an Illumina HiSeq 2500. Quantitative 5'-RACE with molecular barcodes was the method used to prepare the TCR beta libraries. The study's own analysis went as follows. A new computational method based on a probabilistic model of VDJ rearrangement was used to identify disease-linked TCR variants. TCRdb itself trimmed the public reads at Q25 with fastp, ran MiXCR and retained productive beta chains. Here each entry gathers all rows of one CDR3 protein and keeps the most common genes and DNA. These V and J calls are TCRdb output, not the study's own analysis. Recorded for this sample are 450,000 or so distinct CDR3 sequences; roughly 27% of them occurred a single time. In total, the top ten clones hold about 0.9% of the sample. CDR1 and CDR2, looked up from the germline V gene (reference sequence), are LGHDT and YNNKEL. Relative to germline, V is 4 bases shorter and J is 6 bases shorter, with 13 bases between their ends. Reading from cysteine to phenylalanine, the CDR3 counts 15 amino acids. CDR3 DNA is the only sequence kept; it has 45 bases, read in frame from the first base.

On the study overall, not on this receptor specifically: Some of the motif variants had been reported before in the synovial fluid and blood of reactive arthritis patients, a finding that suggests common disease-initiation mechanisms. Blood from ankylosing spondylitis patients appeared to be characterized by a TCR beta motif made up of fewer than ten highly homologous amino acid variants. Significant enrichment of the disease-linked clones was reported in matched synovial fluid samples from ankylosing spondylitis patients. The disease-linked clones showed a CD8+ phenotype and occurred at relatively low frequencies in peripheral blood.

This clonotype was counted between two and nine times. Its antigen has not been determined. No clone much larger than this one lies a single base away; base qualities are absent. The TCR originated in a male donor with ankylosing spondylitis. Sequencing used blood, either unsorted or a sorted T cell fraction (not recorded which). The V and J genes are TRBV3-1 and TRBJ1-6; the D gene is perhaps TRBD1, on 6 matching bases. In nucleotide form, the sequence is TGTGCCAGCAGCCGAGCGGACAGAAGTAATTCACCCCTCCACTTT. This sequence encodes CASSRADRSNSPLHF. The reference TRBV3-1 and TRBJ1-6 proteins fill in what lies around the CDR3, so the full variable domain reads DTAVSQTPKYLVTQMGNDKSIKCEQNLGHDTMYWYKQDSKKFLKIMFSYNNKELIINETVPNRFSPKSPDKAHLNLHINSLELGDSAVYFCASSRADRSNSPLHFGNGTRLTVT.